Below are 18 T cell receptor beta chains sequenced from a single sample in a study of cytomegalovirus exposure and HLA in healthy donors. PCR employed 60 Vbeta and 13 Jbeta primers. Produced via immunoSEQ multiplex PCR; TCRdb's table is partial and in-frame only. This table has 170,000 or so clones, around 80% appearing once. The sample comprised PBMCs. These receptor sequences come from a woman aged 25 to 45 in good health and CMV-seropositive.

The rearrangement joins TRBV9 to TRBJ2-1; 11 bases are shared with TRBD2. The germline CDR1 and CDR2 sequences are SGDLS and YYNGEE. Trimming cost V 0 bases and J 6 bases; bases outside gene matches: 2. The CDR3 has 15 residues. The CDR3 is CASSVVLAGVNEQFF. CDR3 nucleotide sequence: TGTGCCAGCAGCGTAGTACTAGCGGGAGTCAATGAGCAGTTCTTC.

The V call is TRBV7-3, the J call TRBJ2-1, with 8 nucleotides matching TRBD2. Trimming at V came to 1 base and at J to 7 bases, leaving 9 bases not matched to a gene. This CDR3 region has 16 residues. Germline V lookup: CDR1 SGHTA, CDR2 FQGTGA. CDR3 sequence: CASSLRASGPLNEQFF. CDR3 bases: TGTGCCAGCAGCTTAAGGGCTAGCGGGCCTTTGAATGAGCAGTTCTTC.

The chain links TRBV11-2 to TRBJ2-2; 7 bases align to TRBD1. The CDR3 has 15 amino acids. Germline trimming cut 1 base from V and 4 bases from J; bases unmatched to any gene: 3. Germline V gene sequence: CDR1 SGHAT, CDR2 FQNNGV. This CDR3 reads CASSLGQGVTGELFF. In nucleotides, the CDR3 is TGTGCCAGCAGCTTAGGGCAGGGGGTCACCGGGGAGCTGTTTTTT.

The chain combines TRBV6-6 with TRBJ2-5; 10 nucleotides match TRBD1. V dropped 5 bases and J dropped 4; count of bases not matched to a gene: 4. Germline CDR1 is MNHNY and CDR2 is SVGAGI (reference sequence). CDR3 length: 14 residues. This CDR3 reads CASSRQGAGETQYF. CDR3 coding DNA: TGTGCCAGCAGTCGACAGGGGGCGGGAGAGACCCAGTACTTC.

This chain joins TRBV19 and TRBJ2-1; 7 nucleotides align to TRBD2. The ends lost 4 bases at V and 4 bases at J; junction bases unmatched: 13. Per the germline V gene, CDR1 is LNHDA and CDR2 is SQIVND (reference sequence). The CDR3 is made up of 17 amino acids. The CDR3 DNA reads as TGTGCCAGTAGTAGGGGGGGGACGGGAAGAGTATACAATGAGCAGTTCTTC. It yields the protein CASSRGGTGRVYNEQFF.

The chain couples TRBV28 to TRBJ1-2, with D unclear. The CDR3 length is 11 residues. Trimming pared 4 bases from V and 4 bases from J, leaving 4 bases between. Germline-derived CDR1 and CDR2 are MDHEN and SYDVKM. This CDR3 is CASSSTYGYTF. CDR3 coding DNA: TGTGCCAGCAGTTCTACCTATGGCTACACCTTC.

This clone has only a few counts. The CDR3 sequence: CASSVGAAYNEQFF. The CDR3 DNA reads TGTGCCAGCAGCGTAGGAGCGGCCTACAATGAGCAGTTCTTC. The gene calls are TRBV9 and TRBJ2-1; tentatively, D is TRBD2 (5 bases). V was trimmed by 0 bases and J by 2 bases, leaving 6 bases between them. CDR1 and CDR2 (germline): SGDLS, YYNGEE. The CDR3 is made up of 14 amino acids.

The chain couples TRBV25-1 to TRBJ1-1; D gene unclear. This CDR3 comprises 14 residues. Trimming stripped 3 bases from V and 0 bases from J, with 8 bases between. Germline V gene sequence: CDR1 MGHDK, CDR2 SYGVNS. CDR3: CASSDVGMNTEAFF. CDR3 bases: TGTGCCAGCAGTGATGTGGGCATGAACACTGAAGCTTTCTTT.

Details on this clone: Other DNA sequences from this sample encode an identical CDR3 as well. The rearrangement uses TRBV5-8 and TRBJ2-3; D unresolved. The germline V and J ends were trimmed by 0 bases and 2 bases, with 13 bases remaining between them. The CDR3 consists of 16 residues. CDR1 and CDR2 (germline): SGHTS, YDEGEE. CDR3: CASSLGGGSNTDTQYF. The CDR3 DNA is TGTGCCAGCAGCTTGGGCGGTGGCTCCAACACAGATACGCAGTATTTT.

The V gene is TRBV6-1, the J gene TRBJ2-7, with a tentative D call TRBD2 (6 bases). In germline, CDR1 is MNHNS, CDR2 SASEGT. The ends were cut back, 3 bases at V and 9 bases at J, with 18 bases in the middle. The CDR3 loop spans 14 amino acids. This chain's CDR3 is CASSDPWGTYLQYF. DNA of the CDR3: TGTGCCAGCAGTGACCCCTGGGGGACTTATTTGCAGTACTTC.

The table lists this clone with a few counts. The CDR3, as DNA: TGTGCCAGCAGCCCCACGTCCGGGACACCTAATGAAAAACTGTTTTTT. The encoded protein is CASSPTSGTPNEKLFF. The chain is built from TRBV4-2 and TRBJ1-4, with D possibly matching TRBD1 (6 bases). Per germline, CDR1 LGHNA and CDR2 YNFKEQ. The ends were cut back, 4 bases at V and 3 bases at J, with 15 bases in the middle. The CDR3 runs to 16 residues.

The chain couples TRBV15 to TRBJ1-1; 11 bases match TRBD1. This CDR3 spans 17 amino acids. Germline trimming cut 0 bases from V and 1 base from J; bases unmatched to any gene: 4. The V gene's germline CDR1 is LNHNV and CDR2 YYDKDF (reference sequence). The CDR3 protein is CATSREGTGGWNTEAFF. The CDR3, as DNA: TGTGCCACCAGCAGAGAGGGGACAGGGGGATGGAACACTGAAGCTTTCTTT.

This rearrangement joins TRBV6-1 to TRBJ2-7, with TRBD2 matching 11 bases. This CDR3 spans 16 amino acids. V lost 3 bases and J lost 4; bases outside the gene matches: 8. Germline assignment: CDR1 MNHNS and CDR2 SASEGT. The CDR3 sequence is CASSDGRTSGWYEQYF. The CDR3 bases are TGTGCCAGCAGTGATGGTAGGACTAGCGGGTGGTACGAGCAGTACTTC.

In its sample, this clone was seen a few times. The V call is TRBV6-1, the J call TRBJ1-4, with 8 bases aligning to TRBD1. Germline lookup yields CDR1 MNHNS and CDR2 SASEGT. The ends lost 1 base at V and 1 base at J; junction bases unmatched: 8. The CDR3 consists of 18 residues. The CDR3 bases are TGTGCCAGCAGTGAAGGCAGGACAGGGTCATTAACTAATGAAAAACTGTTTTTT. Protein product: CASSEGRTGSLTNEKLFF.

The chain uses TRBV6-5 and TRBJ1-2; D might be TRBD1 (6 bases). The germline V gene has CDR1 MNHEY and CDR2 SVGAGI. This CDR3 region has 11 residues. Trimming left V 5 bases short and J 7 bases short, with 8 bases between. CDR3 region: CASSLRGGYTF. The CDR3 DNA reads as TGTGCCAGCAGTCTCAGGGGTGGCTACACCTTC.

V is TRBV27 and J is TRBJ1-2; the match to TRBD1 covers 8 bases. Germline loops: CDR1 MNHEY, CDR2 SMNVEV (reference sequence). The CDR3 runs to 14 residues. V shed 6 bases and J 8 bases; nucleotides not matched to a gene: 11. As DNA, the CDR3 is TGTGCCAGCAGCCGGCCAGGGGGCAGGGGCGGCTACACCTTC. This translates into CASSRPGGRGGYTF.

This chain connects TRBV5-4 to TRBJ2-3; TRBD2 matches at 10 bases. This CDR3 has 15 residues. Germline CDR1 SGHNT, CDR2 YYREEE (reference sequence). The ends lost 2 bases at V and 5 bases at J; junction bases unmatched: 5. The CDR3 nucleotides read TGTGCCAGCAGCTTCGCTAGCGGGAGTGGAGATACGCAGTATTTT. Translation: CASSFASGSGDTQYF.

The rearrangement joins TRBV5-4 to TRBJ1-3; D is possibly TRBD1 (6 bases). CDR3 length: 16 amino acids. Trimming cost V 0 bases and J 8 bases, with 18 bases left between them. Per the germline V gene, CDR1 is SGHNT and CDR2 is YYREEE (reference sequence). Here the CDR3 DNA reads TGTGCCAGCAGCTTGGCGTCAGGGGATTTGATAGACACCATATATTTT. It codes for CASSLASGDLIDTIYF. Combining the CDR3 with reference TRBV5-4 and TRBJ1-3 gives the whole variable domain ETGVTQSPTHLIKTRGQQVTLRCSSQSGHNTVSWYQQALGQGPQFIFQYYREEENGRGNFPPRFSGLQFPNYSSELNVNALELDDSALYLCASSLASGDLIDTIYFGEGSWLTVV.